The 13 T cell receptor beta chains below all came from one sample that was sequenced in a study of blood T cell repertoires in COVID-19. Profiled with immunoSEQ multiplex PCR; TCRdb holds only in-frame clones, not every one. Of roughly 360,000 clones in the sample, 85% to 90% were seen once. The specimen sequenced was PBMCs or T cells enriched from blood (not recorded which). All receptors come from a woman between 25 and 40 years old with acute COVID-19.

This chain joins TRBV2 and TRBJ1-5, with TRBD1 as a possible D gene (6 bases). The germline CDR1 and CDR2 sequences are SNHLY and FYNNEI. The CDR3 consists of 17 residues. V was clipped by 8 bases and J by 1 base, with 21 bases between them. The CDR3, as DNA: TGTGCCAGCTACCGGGGGGCGTATCCTTTGAGCAATCAGCCCCAGCATTTT. Translated: CASYRGAYPLSNQPQHF.

This clone was seen a handful of times. The V call is TRBV9, the J call TRBJ2-4, with a possible D match to TRBD2 (5 bases). Germline CDR1 is SGDLS and CDR2 is YYNGEE. Trimming removed 0 bases from V and 6 bases from J, with 16 bases in between. This CDR3 region has 16 residues. The CDR3 protein is CASSVGVSGTRNIQYF. The DNA of the CDR3 is TGTGCCAGCAGCGTAGGTGTCAGCGGTACCCGAAACATTCAGTACTTC.

The chain couples TRBV9 to TRBJ2-3; TRBD2 is a possible D gene (6 bases). The CDR3 is 16 amino acids. The germline V gene has CDR1 SGDLS and CDR2 YYNGEE. Between the trimmed V and J ends, which lost 4 bases and 2 bases, there was a span of 17 bases. Here the CDR3 reads CASSSRGGAFTDTQYF. CDR3 bases: TGTGCCAGCAGCTCCCGTGGCGGGGCTTTCACAGATACGCAGTATTTT.

V usage is TRBV7-2 and J usage is TRBJ1-5; TRBD1 matches 7 bases. Trimming took 5 bases from V and 4 from J; bases not matched to a gene: 8. The CDR3 runs to 15 residues. Germline assignment: CDR1 SGHTA and CDR2 FQGNSA. Here the CDR3 DNA reads TGTGCCAGCAGCCCCAAAGGGGGCGGGAATCAGCCCCAGCATTTT. This sequence encodes CASSPKGGGNQPQHF.

The chain couples TRBV27 to TRBJ2-1, with TRBD2 identical over 7 bases. Losses at the gene ends were 7 bases for V and 1 base for J; bases not matched to a gene: 7. CDR1 and CDR2 from the germline V gene are MNHEY and SMNVEV (reference sequence). This CDR3 is 15 amino acids long. This CDR3 reads CASTEAGKSYNEQFF. The CDR3 DNA is TGTGCCAGCACTGAAGCGGGGAAGTCCTACAATGAGCAGTTCTTC.

The rearrangement links TRBV10-3 to TRBJ2-2; no reliable D call. Trimming left V 0 bases short and J 0 bases short, with 17 bases between. This CDR3 is 19 amino acids long. CDR1 and CDR2 (germline): ENHRY, SYGVKD. The CDR3 DNA follows: TGTGCCATCAGTGAGTCGCTCGAGAGGTCCCTTTCGAACACCGGGGAGCTGTTTTTT. Its translation: CAISESLERSLSNTGELFF.

V is TRBV7-2 and J is TRBJ2-7; maybe TRBD2 (6 bases). Trimming stripped 1 base from V and 3 bases from J, with 13 bases between. The CDR3 has 15 amino acids. Germline lookup yields CDR1 SGHTA and CDR2 FQGNSA. The DNA of the CDR3 is TGTGCCAGCAGCTTAGACGGGACGGGGGTCTACGAGCAGTACTTC. Protein sequence: CASSLDGTGVYEQYF.

The gene calls are TRBV28 and TRBJ1-2; the match to TRBD1 covers 8 bases. CDR1 is MDHEN and CDR2 is SYDVKM in the germline V gene. Unmatched junction bases numbered 4, after V lost 6 bases and J lost 4 bases. CDR3 length: 13 amino acids. The DNA of the CDR3 is TGTGCCAGCAGCACAGGGGGGGGCTATGGCTACACCTTC. The encoded protein is CASSTGGGYGYTF.

This clone was picked up a small number of times. The chain recombines TRBV18 with TRBJ1-2; 8 positions match TRBD1. Germline V gene data show CDR1 as KGHSH and CDR2 as LQKENI. V dropped 4 bases and J dropped 8; count of bases not matched to a gene: 9. The CDR3 runs 14 residues. Written as DNA, the CDR3 is TGTGCCAGCTCACGGACAGGGCTCCGGCAAGGCTACACCTTC. It codes for CASSRTGLRQGYTF.

Only one count was recorded for this clone. The chain has TRBV6-5 and TRBJ2-7; 9 bases match TRBD1. Trimming at V came to 6 bases and at J to 4 bases, leaving 7 bases not matched to a gene. Germline CDR1 is MNHEY and CDR2 is SVGAGI. The CDR3 length is 14 residues. CDR3 nucleotide sequence: TGTGCCAGCAGGGGGGGACAGGGAAATTACGAGCAGTACTTC. This translates into CASRGGQGNYEQYF.

Details on this clone: Distinct nucleotide sequences in the sample also encode this CDR3. This chain connects TRBV7-3 to TRBJ2-1; D is unclear. The ends were cut back, 3 bases at V and 4 bases at J, with 7 bases in the middle. CDR3 length: 13 residues. CDR1 and CDR2 from the germline V gene are SGHTA and FQGTGA. CDR3 sequence (DNA): TGTGCCAGCAGCTTGGGCTCTTACAATGAGCAGTTCTTC. This translates into CASSLGSYNEQFF.

The V call is TRBV9, the J call TRBJ2-3; TRBD1 agrees at 7 bases. CDR3 length equals 16 residues. Germline V gene lookup returns CDR1 SGDLS and CDR2 YYNGEE. V lost 0 bases to trimming and J lost 3 bases; unmatched junction nucleotides: 7. This chain's CDR3 is CASSVVQGFATDTQYF. Here the CDR3 DNA reads TGTGCCAGCAGCGTAGTACAGGGGTTCGCAACAGATACGCAGTATTTT.

This clone was seen a handful of times. Other DNA sequences in this specimen translate into the identical CDR3. V gene TRBV30 combines with J gene TRBJ1-3; 8 nucleotides agree with TRBD1. The CDR3 length is 15 residues. Germline CDR1 is GTSNPN and CDR2 is SVGIG (reference sequence). V shed 3 bases, J shed 4 bases, and the junction held 8 bases outside the gene matches. CDR3 region: CAWSRTGSSGNTIYF. The CDR3 DNA is TGTGCCTGGAGCCGGACAGGGTCTTCCGGAAACACCATATATTTT.